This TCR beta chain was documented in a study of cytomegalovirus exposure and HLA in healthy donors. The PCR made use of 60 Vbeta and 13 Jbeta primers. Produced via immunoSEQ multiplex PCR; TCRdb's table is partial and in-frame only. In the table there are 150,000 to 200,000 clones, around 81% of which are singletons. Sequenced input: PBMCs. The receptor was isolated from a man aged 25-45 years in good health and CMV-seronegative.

The CDR3, as DNA: TGTGCCAGCAGTCCGCAGGGGCGTCCCGAGCAGTACTTC. This codes for CASSPQGRPEQYF. The gene calls are TRBV27 and TRBJ2-7, with a possible D match to TRBD1 (6 bases). CDR1 is MNHEY and CDR2 is SMNVEV in the germline V gene (reference sequence). Trimming shortened V by 5 bases and J by 6 bases, and 14 bases separated the two germline ends. The CDR3 consists of 13 residues.